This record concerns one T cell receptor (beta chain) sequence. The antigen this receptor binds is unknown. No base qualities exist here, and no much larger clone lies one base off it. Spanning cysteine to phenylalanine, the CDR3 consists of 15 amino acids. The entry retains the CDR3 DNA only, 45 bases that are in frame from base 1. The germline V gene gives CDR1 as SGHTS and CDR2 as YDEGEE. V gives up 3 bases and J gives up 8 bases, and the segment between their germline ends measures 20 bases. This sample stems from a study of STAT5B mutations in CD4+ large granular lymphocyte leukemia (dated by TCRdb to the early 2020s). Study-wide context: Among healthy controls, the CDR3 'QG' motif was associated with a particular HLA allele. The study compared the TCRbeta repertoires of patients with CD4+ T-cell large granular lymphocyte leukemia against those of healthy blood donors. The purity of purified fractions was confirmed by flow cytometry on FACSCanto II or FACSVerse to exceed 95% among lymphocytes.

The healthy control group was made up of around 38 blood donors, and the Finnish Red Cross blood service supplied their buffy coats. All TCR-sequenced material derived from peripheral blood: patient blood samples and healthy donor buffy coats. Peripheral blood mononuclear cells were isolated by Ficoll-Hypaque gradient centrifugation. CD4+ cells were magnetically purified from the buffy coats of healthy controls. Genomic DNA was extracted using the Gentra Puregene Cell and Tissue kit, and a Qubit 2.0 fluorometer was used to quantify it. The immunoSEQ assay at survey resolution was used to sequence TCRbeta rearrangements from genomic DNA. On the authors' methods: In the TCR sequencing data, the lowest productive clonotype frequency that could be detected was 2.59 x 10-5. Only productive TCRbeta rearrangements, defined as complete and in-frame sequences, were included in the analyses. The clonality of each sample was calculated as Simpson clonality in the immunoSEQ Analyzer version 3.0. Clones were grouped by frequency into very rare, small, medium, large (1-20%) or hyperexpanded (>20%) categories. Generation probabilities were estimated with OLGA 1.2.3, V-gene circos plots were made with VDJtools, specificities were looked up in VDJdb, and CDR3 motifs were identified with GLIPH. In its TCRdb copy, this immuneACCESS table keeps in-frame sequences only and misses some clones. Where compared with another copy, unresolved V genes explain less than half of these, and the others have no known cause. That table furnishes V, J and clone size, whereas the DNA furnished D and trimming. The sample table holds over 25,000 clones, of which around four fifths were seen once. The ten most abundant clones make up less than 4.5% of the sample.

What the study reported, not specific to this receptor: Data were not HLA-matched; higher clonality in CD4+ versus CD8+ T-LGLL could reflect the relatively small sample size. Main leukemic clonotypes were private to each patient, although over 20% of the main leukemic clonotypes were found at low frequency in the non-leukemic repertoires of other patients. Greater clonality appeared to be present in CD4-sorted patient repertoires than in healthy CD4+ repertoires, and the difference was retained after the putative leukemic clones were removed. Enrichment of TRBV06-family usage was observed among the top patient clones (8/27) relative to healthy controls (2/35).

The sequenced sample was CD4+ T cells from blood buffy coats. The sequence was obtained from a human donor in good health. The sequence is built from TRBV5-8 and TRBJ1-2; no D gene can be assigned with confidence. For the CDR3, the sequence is CASSWEALTARGYTF. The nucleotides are TGTGCCAGCAGCTGGGAAGCCCTGACCGCGCGGGGCTACACCTTC.